This T cell receptor beta chain was documented in a study of beta chain features in type 1 diabetes. Study-wide findings and caveats: Type 1 diabetes patients had fewer VDJ junction insertions and more deletions.

Germline lookup yields CDR1 SGHNT and CDR2 YYREEE (reference sequence). The CDR3 runs 15 residues. Trimming removed 0 bases at V and 2 bases at J, with 11 bases between. In its sample, this clone was seen a few times. Its matching antigen is unknown. All of the isolated RNA was reverse transcribed, so expressed TCRB transcripts were sequenced. Produced via immunoSEQ multiplex PCR; TCRdb's table is partial and in-frame only. This repertoire shows 400,000 to 450,000 clones, about 14% found once; its top ten account for under 0.04%. On average, the one heparinised blood draw given by each donor was approximately 120 mL.

The gene calls are TRBV5-4 and TRBJ1-2, with D possibly TRBD1 on 5 matching bases. Sequenced input: naive CD4+ T cells from blood. The sequence derives from a man aged 25 to 40 in good health. DNA of the CDR3: TGTGCCAGCAGCTTGGTCCCGGGACCGAACTATGGCTACACCTTC. Translation gives CASSLVPGPNYGYTF. Full variable domain (missing parts from reference TRBV5-4 and TRBJ1-2): ETGVTQSPTHLIKTRGQQVTLRCSSQSGHNTVSWYQQALGQGPQFIFQYYREEENGRGNFPPRFSGLQFPNYSSELNVNALELDDSALYLCASSLVPGPNYGYTFGSGTRLTVV.